The 30 T cell receptor beta chains given below trace back to one sample, sequenced in a study of yellow fever vaccine responses in identical twins. TCRdb re-called the RT-PCR reads with MiXCR, one entry per CDR3 protein. This sample has about 20,000 distinct CDR3 sequences, with roughly 70% found just once. This sample comprised T cells from blood (PBMCs), unsorted or a sorted subset (not recorded which), obtained before or after yellow fever vaccination (not recorded which). These receptors all stem from a woman aged 18-29 years who received the yellow fever vaccine.

There are a few counts of this clonotype. The chain is built from TRBV19 and TRBJ2-2; D may be TRBD1 (6 bases). The CDR3 length is 14 residues. The V and J ends lost 7 bases and 5 bases respectively, with 14 bases between them. Per the germline V gene, CDR1 is LNHDA and CDR2 is SQIVND (reference sequence). The DNA of the CDR3 is TGTGCCAGTAAACTGGACAGAGGGACCGGGGAGCTGTTTTTT. Protein sequence: CASKLDRGTGELFF.

The chain recombines TRBV20-1 with TRBJ1-1, with 9 bases fitting TRBD1. CDR1 DFQATT and CDR2 SNEGSKA come from the germline V gene (reference sequence). CDR3 length: 14 amino acids. Trimming at V came to 5 bases and at J to 1 base, leaving 5 bases not matched to a gene. The CDR3 protein is CSAYGQGTNTEAFF. The CDR3 coding sequence is TGCAGTGCTTACGGACAGGGGACGAACACTGAAGCTTTCTTT.

V is TRBV2 and J is TRBJ1-6; a weak D match, TRBD1 (6 bases). The germline V gene has CDR1 SNHLY and CDR2 FYNNEI. V dropped 4 bases and J dropped 10 bases, with 11 bases sitting between them. The CDR3 sequence is 13 residues long. CDR3 DNA: TGTGCCAGCAGTGGAGGGGACACATCACCCCTCCACTTT. Residues: CASSGGDTSPLHF.

The V call is TRBV4-1, the J call TRBJ1-6; D might be TRBD1 (6 bases). This CDR3 has 14 residues. Trimming took off 3 bases at V and 9 bases at J, with 12 bases between the two ends. Looked up from germline, CDR1 is MGHRA and CDR2 is YSYEKL. The chain's CDR3 is CASSHLTGSSPLHF. The CDR3 DNA follows: TGCGCCAGCAGCCATTTGACAGGCAGTTCACCCCTCCACTTT.

In this sample, this clonotype turned up a few times. The chain employs TRBV24-1 and TRBJ2-1; D possibly corresponds to TRBD2 (5 bases). V lost 3 bases and J 9 bases, leaving 11 bases between the germline ends. The CDR3 extends over 13 amino acids. Germline loops: CDR1 KGHDR, CDR2 SFDVKD. This chain's CDR3 is CATSDPGRVEQFF. The CDR3 coding sequence is TGTGCCACCAGTGATCCCGGGCGGGTTGAGCAGTTCTTC.

The V and J genes are TRBV2 and TRBJ2-5; D might be TRBD1 (6 bases). This CDR3 has 16 amino acids. CDR1 is SNHLY and CDR2 is FYNNEI in the germline V gene. V was shortened by 0 bases and J by 3 bases, with 14 bases between the two germline ends. In nucleotides, the CDR3 is TGTGCCAGCAGTGAAGCAGTGACGACAGGCAAAGAGACCCAGTACTTC. It specifies CASSEAVTTGKETQYF.

The V gene is TRBV29-1, the J gene TRBJ2-1; D possibly corresponds to TRBD2 (6 bases). Germline loops: CDR1 SQVTM, CDR2 ANQGSEA. The CDR3 contains 11 residues. The ends were cut back, 7 bases at V and 10 bases at J, with 14 bases in the middle. CDR3 sequence reads: CSGREGVEQFF. The CDR3 DNA reads as TGCAGCGGGAGGGAAGGTGTAGAGCAGTTCTTC.

This clonotype came up a few times. The chain uses TRBV5-5 and TRBJ2-5, with D perhaps TRBD2 (7 bases). The CDR3 is made up of 17 amino acids. Germline loops: CDR1 SGHKS, CDR2 YYEKEE (reference sequence). V dropped 4 bases and J dropped 1 base, with 20 bases sitting between them. The DNA of the CDR3 is TGTGCCAGCAGCCTGGTGAGCGGGACAAACACCCAAGAGACCCAGTACTTC. It yields the protein CASSLVSGTNTQETQYF.

CDR3 protein: CASSLSRANTEAFF. CDR3 bases: TGTGCCAGCAGCTTGTCCAGGGCGAACACTGAAGCTTTCTTT. The chain has TRBV5-5 and TRBJ1-1, with D perhaps matching TRBD1 (5 bases). The CDR3 loop spans 14 amino acids. V lost 1 base, J lost 1 base, and 8 bases lay in between. Germline-derived CDR1 and CDR2 are SGHKS and YYEKEE (reference sequence).

This clonotype was detected only a few times. The V call is TRBV29-1, the J call TRBJ2-2; TRBD1 aligns across 11 bases. Germline trimming cut 5 bases from V and 2 bases from J; bases unmatched to any gene: 1. This CDR3 is built from 14 residues. Germline values: CDR1 SQVTM, CDR2 ANQGSEA. In DNA, the CDR3 is TGCAGCGTTAGGACAGGGGGCAACACCGGGGAGCTGTTTTTT. Its protein product is CSVRTGGNTGELFF.

The chain carries TRBV6-5 and TRBJ2-2, with 12 nucleotides matching TRBD2. From germline, CDR1 is MNHEY and CDR2 SVGAGI. V shed 5 bases and J 5 bases; nucleotides not matched to a gene: 3. The CDR3 has 15 residues. CDR3: CASSHTSGRTGELFF. The CDR3 DNA sequence: TGTGCCAGCAGTCATACTAGCGGGAGGACCGGGGAGCTGTTTTTT.

The V and J genes are TRBV11-3 and TRBJ2-1, with 10 bases fitting TRBD2. CDR1 and CDR2 (germline): SGHNT, YENEEA. The J segment lost 6 bases and the V segment lost 8 bases, leaving 10 bases of the junction unmatched. The CDR3 contains 15 residues. CDR3 sequence reads: CASLLSSGSLNEQFF. In DNA form, the CDR3 reads TGTGCCAGCCTACTCTCTAGCGGGAGTCTCAATGAGCAGTTCTTC.

This chain connects TRBV3-1 to TRBJ1-2; maybe TRBD1 (5 bases). The CDR3 sequence is 16 residues long. V dropped 1 base and J dropped 4 bases, with 16 bases sitting between them. CDR1 LGHDT and CDR2 YNNKEL come from the germline V gene (reference sequence). In nucleotides, the CDR3 is TGTGCCAGCAGCCAAGTAGGGAACGGGGGTCTCTATGGCTACACCTTC. Amino acids: CASSQVGNGGLYGYTF.

This clonotype was seen only once. The chain joins TRBV20-1 to TRBJ1-5; no definite D call. The CDR3 is made up of 15 amino acids. Germline V gene lookup returns CDR1 DFQATT and CDR2 SNEGSKA (reference sequence). V lost 6 bases to trimming and J lost 4 bases, with 19 bases between them. The CDR3 reads CSAQLNTGGNQPQHF. CDR3 sequence (DNA): TGCAGTGCACAGCTAAACACCGGAGGGAATCAGCCCCAGCATTTT.

This clonotype was seen a handful of times. CDR3 protein: CASSDSRDSFLRDETQYF. The CDR3 nucleotides are TGCGCCAGCAGTGATAGCCGGGACTCCTTCCTTCGGGATGAGACCCAGTACTTC. The chain recombines TRBV10-1 with TRBJ2-5, with a tentative D call TRBD2 (6 bases). Per germline, CDR1 WNHNN and CDR2 SYGVQD (reference sequence). The CDR3 is 18 residues long. Trimming took off 3 bases at V and 5 bases at J, with 25 bases between the two ends.

The gene calls are TRBV14 and TRBJ1-6; TRBD1 is a possible D gene (5 bases). The V end lost 4 bases, the J end lost 5 bases, and 9 bases lay between the germline ends. This CDR3 region has 14 residues. Germline V lookup: CDR1 SGHDN, CDR2 FVKESK. CDR3 nucleotide sequence: TGTGCCAGCAGCCTGACGACAGATAATTCACCCCTCCACTTT. Encoded protein: CASSLTTDNSPLHF.

A few counts support this clonotype. The genes are TRBV10-3 and TRBJ2-1, with D unclear. The germline V gene encodes CDR1 ENHRY and CDR2 SYGVKD. The CDR3 sequence is 11 residues long. The V gene lost 3 bases and the J gene lost 8 bases, with 5 bases spanning the gap. The CDR3 here is CAISDLYEQFF. The CDR3 DNA follows: TGTGCCATCAGTGATTTATATGAGCAGTTCTTC.

The V and J genes are TRBV29-1 and TRBJ2-1, with D tentatively TRBD1 (6 bases). CDR1 and CDR2 from the germline V gene are SQVTM and ANQGSEA. V dropped 8 bases and J dropped 2 bases, with 16 bases sitting between them. The CDR3 runs to 14 residues. CDR3 sequence (DNA): TGCAGCACCGGCTGGACAGAAACCTACAATGAGCAGTTCTTC. It yields the protein CSTGWTETYNEQFF.

The CDR3 reads CASSPSWDYEQYV. The CDR3 DNA reads as TGTGCCAGCTCACCAAGTTGGGACTACGAGCAGTACGTC. The chain uses TRBV18 and TRBJ2-7; no clear D gene. The length of the CDR3 is 13 residues. Germline V gene data show CDR1 as KGHSH and CDR2 as LQKENI. Trimming shortened V by 2 bases and J by 3 bases, and 8 bases separated the two germline ends.

The chain joins TRBV2 to TRBJ2-3; weak D call: TRBD2 (6 bases). This CDR3 region has 14 residues. The germline CDR1 and CDR2 sequences are SNHLY and FYNNEI. Trimming stripped 2 bases from V and 2 bases from J, with 8 bases between. CDR3 nucleotide sequence: TGTGCCAGCAGTGAACGGGGGTTCACAGATACGCAGTATTTT. This encodes CASSERGFTDTQYF.

The V call is TRBV11-1, the J call TRBJ2-2; D gene unclear. The CDR3 spans 15 residues. CDR1 is SGHAT and CDR2 is FQDESV in the germline V gene (reference sequence). The V and J ends lost 2 bases and 1 base respectively, with 8 bases between them. Written as DNA, the CDR3 is TGTGCCAGCAGCTTATCATCAGGGAACACCGGGGAGCTGTTTTTT. Protein product: CASSLSSGNTGELFF.

This chain links TRBV2 with TRBJ2-7; D remains ambiguous. Germline V gene lookup returns CDR1 SNHLY and CDR2 FYNNEI. The germline V and J ends were trimmed by 1 base and 1 base, with 8 bases remaining between them. This CDR3 spans 14 amino acids. This chain's CDR3 is CASSEDARSYEQYF. In DNA form, the CDR3 reads TGTGCCAGCAGTGAAGACGCTAGGTCCTACGAGCAGTACTTC.

This clonotype was detected a few times. In DNA, the CDR3 is TGCGCCAGCAGCCCCTTCGGTGCTGGAAACACCATATATTTT. This codes for CASSPFGAGNTIYF. The chain has TRBV4-1 and TRBJ1-3; no reliable D call. The CDR3 covers 14 residues. The V and J ends lost 4 bases and 2 bases respectively, with 9 bases between them. Germline CDR1 reads MGHRA; CDR2 reads YSYEKL.

The gene calls are TRBV2 and TRBJ2-5; D might be TRBD1 or TRBD2, each matching 5 bases. CDR1 and CDR2 from the germline V gene are SNHLY and FYNNEI. This CDR3 is built from 11 residues. V was cut by 6 bases and J by 5 bases, with 7 bases left in between. CDR3 bases: TGTGCCAGCAGAGAGGGGGAGACCCAGTACTTC. As protein: CASREGETQYF.

This sequence joins TRBV20-1 and TRBJ2-1, with TRBD2 as a possible D gene (6 bases). Trimming cost V 6 bases and J 6 bases, with 18 bases left between them. The CDR3 contains 14 residues. Germline loops: CDR1 DFQATT, CDR2 SNEGSKA (reference sequence). The CDR3 sequence: CSAKSSPGVNEQFF. CDR3 coding DNA: TGCAGTGCAAAATCATCCCCGGGGGTCAATGAGCAGTTCTTC.

This rearrangement joins TRBV12-3 or TRBV12-4 to TRBJ1-1; D gene ambiguous. This CDR3 is 14 amino acids long. The V and J ends lost 3 bases and 1 base respectively, with 9 bases between them. Here the CDR3 DNA reads TGTGCCAGCAGTTTTCGGACGGGGAACACTGAAGCTTTCTTT. Amino acids: CASSFRTGNTEAFF.

This chain uses TRBV11-3 with TRBJ2-2, with 10 bases matching TRBD1. The germline V gene has CDR1 SGHNT and CDR2 YENEEA. CDR3 size: 15 residues. After removal of 4 bases from V and 6 bases from J, the junction contained 5 bases not matched to a gene. The CDR3 DNA is TGTGCCAGCAGCTACCGGGACAGGGGTCCCGGGGAGCTGTTTTTT. Residues: CASSYRDRGPGELFF. The full variable domain, rest sourced from reference TRBV11-3 and TRBJ2-2, is EAGVVQSPRYKIIEKKQPVAFWCNPISGHNTLYWYLQNLGQGPELLIRYENEEAVDDSQLPKDRFSAERLKGVDSTLKIQPAELGDSAVYLCASSYRDRGPGELFFGEGSRLTVL.

This clonotype appeared a single time. This chain joins TRBV28 and TRBJ2-7; possible D gene TRBD1, 6 bases. V lost 1 base and J lost 3, with 10 bases in between. CDR1 MDHEN and CDR2 SYDVKM come from the germline V gene. The CDR3 runs 14 residues. The CDR3 loop reads CASSLSRGLYEQYF. The CDR3 region has the DNA TGTGCCAGCAGTTTATCCAGGGGCCTCTACGAGCAGTACTTC.

This clonotype is a singleton in its sample. This chain uses TRBV2 with TRBJ2-7; 8 positions match TRBD2. The ends lost 3 bases at V and 0 bases at J; junction bases unmatched: 7. This CDR3 spans 16 amino acids. Germline CDR1 is SNHLY and CDR2 is FYNNEI. The CDR3, as DNA: TGTGCCAGCAGTGATCTGGGGACTAGGGTCTCCTACGAGCAGTACGTC. Protein: CASSDLGTRVSYEQYV.

The V call is TRBV7-9, the J call TRBJ2-7; D not certain. The CDR3 extends over 15 amino acids. Germline assignment: CDR1 SEHNR and CDR2 FQNEAQ (reference sequence). The V and J ends lost 1 base and 4 bases respectively, with 14 bases between them. CDR3 in DNA: TGTGCCAGCAGCTTAGACCCTTACGATCCTTACGAGCAGTACTTC. Its translation is CASSLDPYDPYEQYF. The full variable domain, completed using reference TRBV7-9 and TRBJ2-7, is DTGVSQNPRHKITKRGQNVTFRCDPISEHNRLYWYRQTLGQGPEFLTYFQNEAQLEKSRLLSDRFSAERPKGSFSTLEIQRTEQGDSAMYLCASSLDPYDPYEQYFGPGTRLTVT.